Below, 23 T cell receptor beta chains from the same sample are listed, as sequenced in a study of cytomegalovirus exposure and HLA in healthy donors. Sequencing was performed with immunoSEQ multiplex PCR; in TCRdb, only in-frame clones are kept and a portion is missing. This sample has around 150,000 clones, with around 88% found just once. The sequencing input was PBMCs. The receptors were sampled from a young woman in good health and CMV-seropositive.

The V and J genes are TRBV4-3 and TRBJ2-5; 7 nucleotides agree with TRBD2. The J segment lost 2 bases and the V segment lost 0 bases, leaving 9 bases of the junction unmatched. This CDR3 contains 17 residues. Germline V CDR1 and CDR2: LGHNA, YSLEER. The CDR3 loop is CASSQDLSGADQETQYF. The DNA for the CDR3 is TGCGCCAGCAGCCAAGATCTAAGCGGGGCCGATCAAGAGACCCAGTACTTC.

The chain joins TRBV27 to TRBJ1-6; maybe TRBD1 (5 bases). The CDR3 is 16 residues long. Germline CDR1 is MNHEY and CDR2 is SMNVEV (reference sequence). V lost 8 bases and J lost 0, with 14 bases in between. CDR3 nucleotides: TGTGCCAGCTCGCGGGGGAGCAGCTCCTATAATTCACCCCTCCACTTT. It specifies CASSRGSSSYNSPLHF.

This clone has a single count. The CDR3 protein is CASSINFRTVRVEQFF. Here the CDR3 DNA reads TGTGCCAGTAGTATAAATTTTCGGACCGTCAGGGTTGAGCAGTTCTTC. The rearrangement links TRBV19 to TRBJ2-1, with D possibly TRBD1 on 5 matching bases. This CDR3 is 16 amino acids long. V lost 2 bases and J lost 9, with 20 bases in between. Germline V gives CDR1 LNHDA, CDR2 SQIVND (reference sequence).

Only one count was recorded for this clone. The gene calls are TRBV5-1 and TRBJ1-5; 9 bases align to TRBD1. The CDR3 loop spans 19 amino acids. Germline loops: CDR1 SGHRS, CDR2 YFSETQ. With V trimmed by 0 bases and J by 6 bases, 16 bases remained unmatched. CDR3 coding DNA: TGCGCCAGCAGCTTGGCAGGGGACAGGGAATGGGCAAAGGCTCAGCCCCAGCATTTT. Translated: CASSLAGDREWAKAQPQHF.

This chain links TRBV7-2 with TRBJ2-7; the D gene is possibly TRBD1 (6 bases). The V end was cut by 2 bases, the J end by 3 bases, with 14 bases between. The CDR3 runs to 15 residues. CDR1 and CDR2 from the germline V gene are SGHTA and FQGNSA. The CDR3 DNA reads as TGTGCCAGCAGCTTACGAGCAGGGGAATTCTACGAGCAGTACTTC. Translating it yields CASSLRAGEFYEQYF.

In its sample, this clone was seen a few times. The rearrangement joins TRBV19 to TRBJ1-1; weak D call: TRBD1 (6 bases). CDR3 length equals 13 residues. Trimming pared 7 bases from V and 3 bases from J, leaving 12 bases between. Germline V gives CDR1 LNHDA, CDR2 SQIVND (reference sequence). CDR3 amino acids: CASIGTPYTEAFF. CDR3 bases: TGTGCCAGTATTGGGACACCCTACACTGAAGCTTTCTTT.

V usage is TRBV28 and J usage is TRBJ1-1; 7 bases map to TRBD1. In germline, CDR1 is MDHEN, CDR2 SYDVKM. The CDR3 sequence is 15 residues long. The V and J ends lost 6 bases and 1 base, in that order; junction bases with no gene match: 8. CDR3 sequence reads: CASRHLGTANTEAFF. The DNA of the CDR3 is TGTGCCAGCAGACACCTTGGGACAGCGAACACTGAAGCTTTCTTT.

The gene calls are TRBV7-3 and TRBJ1-2, with a weak D call TRBD1 (6 bases). The CDR3 sequence is 13 residues long. Between the trimmed V and J ends, which lost 5 bases and 6 bases, there was a span of 13 bases. The V gene's germline CDR1 is SGHTA and CDR2 FQGTGA. Here the CDR3 DNA reads TGTGCCAGCAGCCCCGACAGGATCAATGGCTACACCTTC. As protein: CASSPDRINGYTF.

J is TRBJ2-3 and V is TRBV9; D might be TRBD2 (6 bases). The CDR3 has 15 residues. Trimming removed 2 bases from V and 0 bases from J, with 10 bases in between. CDR1 and CDR2 from the germline V gene are SGDLS and YYNGEE. In nucleotides, the CDR3 is TGTGCCAGCAGCGTGTCTAGCGCGAGCACAGATACGCAGTATTTT. Its translation: CASSVSSASTDTQYF.

V usage is TRBV7-8 and J usage is TRBJ1-2, with TRBD1 as a possible D gene (6 bases). The CDR3 loop spans 16 amino acids. V lost 5 bases, J lost 2 bases, and 18 bases lay in between. The germline gives CDR1 SGHVS, CDR2 FQNEAQ. In DNA, the CDR3 is TGTGCCAGCAGCGTAGAGAGACAGGCCTTCAACTATGGCTACACCTTC. As protein: CASSVERQAFNYGYTF.

The chain joins TRBV28 to TRBJ2-7; tentative D call: TRBD1 (5 bases). The CDR3 covers 14 residues. V was shortened by 6 bases and J by 3 bases, with 15 bases between the two germline ends. Germline V gene lookup returns CDR1 MDHEN and CDR2 SYDVKM. CDR3 in DNA: TGTGCCAGCAGGGGTGGGGCCCTTTTCTACGAGCAGTACTTC. It yields the protein CASRGGALFYEQYF.

The chain recombines TRBV29-1 with TRBJ2-6; D perhaps matches TRBD1 (6 bases). Germline V gives CDR1 SQVTM, CDR2 ANQGSEA. The CDR3 extends over 13 amino acids. The CDR3 region has the DNA TGCAGTGTACGGGACACTGGGGCCAACGTCCTGACTTTC. It encodes CSVRDTGANVLTF.

The gene calls are TRBV20-1 and TRBJ2-3; 10 bases are a match to TRBD2. Germline CDR1 and CDR2: DFQATT and SNEGSKA (reference sequence). After removal of 5 bases from V and 10 bases from J, the junction contained 3 bases not matched to a gene. The CDR3 is 11 residues long. The DNA for the CDR3 is TGCAGTGCTTATAGCGGGAGGTCGCAGTATTTT. It encodes CSAYSGRSQYF.

The rearrangement uses TRBV28 and TRBJ1-5; 9 positions agree with TRBD1. In germline, CDR1 is MDHEN, CDR2 SYDVKM. The CDR3 covers 17 residues. The V and J ends lost 4 bases and 2 bases, in that order; junction bases with no gene match: 9. The CDR3 region is CASSWAWDRARNQPQHF. The DNA for the CDR3 is TGTGCCAGCAGTTGGGCTTGGGACAGGGCTCGCAATCAGCCCCAGCATTTT.

This sequence joins TRBV28 and TRBJ2-1, with a possible D match to TRBD2 (6 bases). Germline CDR1 reads MDHEN; CDR2 reads SYDVKM. The CDR3 is 15 residues long. V was cut by 8 bases and J by 0 bases, with 14 bases left in between. The CDR3: CASGGDLDSYNEQFF. In DNA, the CDR3 is TGTGCCAGCGGAGGGGATCTAGACTCCTACAATGAGCAGTTCTTC.

There are a few counts of this clone. This chain joins TRBV5-1 and TRBJ2-2, with 8 nucleotides matching TRBD2. Per the germline V gene, CDR1 is SGHRS and CDR2 is YFSETQ. The junction had 8 bases not matched to a gene; V was cut back by 4 bases and J by 3 bases. The CDR3 is made up of 16 amino acids. This chain's CDR3 is CASSGGTRVDTGELFF. In nucleotides, the CDR3 is TGCGCCAGCAGCGGCGGGACTAGGGTCGACACCGGGGAGCTGTTTTTT. Full variable domain (rest looked up from reference TRBV5-1 and TRBJ2-2): KAGVTQTPRYLIKTRGQQVTLSCSPISGHRSVSWYQQTPGQGLQFLFEYFSETQRNKGNFPGRFSGRQFSNSRSEMNVSTLELGDSALYLCASSGGTRVDTGELFFGEGSRLTVL.

The CDR3 loop is CSVRGDRSPYEQYF. The CDR3 region has the DNA TGCAGCGTAAGGGGGGACAGGTCCCCCTACGAGCAGTACTTC. J is TRBJ2-7 and V is TRBV29-1; 8 bases map to TRBD1. Germline CDR1 and CDR2: SQVTM and ANQGSEA. With V trimmed by 6 bases and J by 2 bases, 9 bases remained unmatched. The CDR3 contains 14 residues.

The chain has TRBV27 and TRBJ1-2, with D perhaps matching TRBD1 (5 bases). Looked up from germline, CDR1 is MNHEY and CDR2 is SMNVEV (reference sequence). There are 14 residues in the CDR3. V dropped 8 bases and J dropped 1 base, with 14 bases sitting between them. CDR3 sequence reads: CASSNDRLNYGYTF. The CDR3 DNA sequence: TGTGCCAGCTCAAACGACAGACTTAACTATGGCTACACCTTC.

The V and J genes are TRBV25-1 and TRBJ2-5; TRBD2 aligns across 9 bases. The V and J ends lost 2 bases and 4 bases, in that order; junction bases with no gene match: 8. Germline V gives CDR1 MGHDK, CDR2 SYGVNS. The CDR3 sequence is 16 residues long. In DNA, the CDR3 is TGTGCCAGCAGTGAACGGCGCGGGGGGGCCGGAGAGACCCAGTACTTC. Translating gives CASSERRGGAGETQYF.

The rearrangement uses TRBV9 and TRBJ2-3, with 10 bases matching TRBD1. CDR1 SGDLS and CDR2 YYNGEE come from the germline V gene. J lost 3 bases, V lost 3 bases, and 4 bases had no gene match. This CDR3 region has 15 residues. The CDR3 DNA is TGTGCCAGCAGCGGCCGGACAGGGGGGACAGATACGCAGTATTTT. This codes for CASSGRTGGTDTQYF.

This clone was seen a single time. The genes are TRBV7-9 and TRBJ2-3; 11 nucleotides agree with TRBD2. This CDR3 has 16 residues. Germline V CDR1 and CDR2: SEHNR, FQNEAQ (reference sequence). V was clipped by 5 bases and J by 3 bases; unmatched bases: 7. The CDR3 protein is CASSPASGGMTDTQYF. The CDR3 region has the DNA TGTGCCAGCAGCCCAGCTAGCGGGGGGATGACAGATACGCAGTATTTT.

The chain has TRBV28 and TRBJ2-7, with 9 bases matching TRBD1. The V segment lost 6 bases and the J segment 6 bases; nucleotides outside the gene matches: 3. CDR1 and CDR2 from the germline V gene are MDHEN and SYDVKM. The CDR3 consists of 12 residues. CDR3 sequence: CASRGTGFEQYF. The CDR3 DNA reads TGTGCCAGCAGGGGGACAGGGTTCGAGCAGTACTTC.

DNA of the CDR3: TGTGCCATCAGTGAACCGGGACAGTACTTTTCTGGGCAGTACTTC. Translating gives CAISEPGQYFSGQYF. V and J are TRBV10-3 and TRBJ2-7; 7 bases are a match to TRBD1. J gave up 9 bases and V 3 bases, and 14 bases lay outside the gene matches. The CDR3 is made up of 15 amino acids. Germline V gives CDR1 ENHRY, CDR2 SYGVKD.